The table lists the clone carrying this TCR beta chain with a count of one. Its matching antigen is unknown. This sample was taken from a study of cytomegalovirus exposure and HLA in healthy donors. Study-level information: HLA-typed donors were the source of 86 million or so unique TCRs held in an early data release. General observations from the study: Looking again later, the authors saw that most CMV-associated TCR beta chains seemed HLA-restricted. Judged likely to be a sequencing artifact was a cluster of highly shared sequence variants.

V shed 4 bases and J shed 3 bases, with 12 bases lying between them. Germline CDR1 MNHEY, CDR2 SMNVEV (reference sequence). The CDR3 has 15 amino acids. The primer mix had 60 Vbeta and 13 Jbeta primers. Original analysis: Some 11 million of the about 80 million unique TCR beta chains counted in a later analysis were shared. Clones were read by immunoSEQ multiplex PCR, and TCRdb kept only the in-frame ones, dropping some. V, J and clone size are taken as reported in that table, and D and trimming were inferred from the DNA itself. The repertoire holds 200,000 to 250,000 clones, with around four fifths as singletons.

Source material: PBMCs. The receptor comes from a boy aged 5-17 years in good health and CMV-seronegative. The J gene is TRBJ2-2, the V gene TRBV27, with a possible D match to TRBD2 (6 bases). The CDR3 DNA sequence: TGTGCCAGCAGTTCCCCGGGGGTTTACACCGGGGAGCTGTTTTTT. Translation gives CASSSPGVYTGELFF.